A selection of T cell receptor beta chains follows, all from one sample in a study of CD8+ T cells in alopecia areata. The repertoire was sequenced with immunoSEQ multiplex PCR; TCRdb's copy has only in-frame clones and lacks some. The sample lists about 140,000 clones, about four fifths occurring once. The material sequenced was CD8+ T cells sorted from blood, taken at week 4, from a patient treated with tofacitinib. These receptors came from a human donor with alopecia areata. Each CDR3 is given with its conserved first and last residue. A D gene is named only where the DNA matches it firmly. Only some rows state a clone size, as once, few, many or a class for expanded clones.

V gene	clone size	D gene	J gene	CDR3 DNA	CDR3 protein
TRBV19	.	TRBD1	TRBJ2-7	TGTGCCAGTAGTTTCGGGACAGGCTACGAGCAGTACTTC	CASSFGTGYEQYF
TRBV13	.	.	TRBJ1-3	TGTGCCAGCAGCCTCGGACCGTCCTCTGGAAACACCATATATTTT	CASSLGPSSGNTIYF
TRBV27	.	.	TRBJ2-7	TGTGCCAGCAGCCCGTGGGGGGGCATCTACGAGCAGTACTTC	CASSPWGGIYEQYF
TRBV6-6	.	TRBD2	TRBJ2-7	TGTGCCAGCAGTTACCTCCCGGGGGGGCCGAACGAGCAGTACTTC	CASSYLPGGPNEQYF
TRBV7-9	.	.	TRBJ2-1	TGTGCCAGCAGCGCCGACCAGGTTGAGCAGTTCTTC	CASSADQVEQFF
TRBV29-1	.	.	TRBJ2-1	TGCAGCGTCCGGGACCTTGAGCAGTTCTTC	CSVRDLEQFF
TRBV29-1	few	.	TRBJ2-3	TGCAGCGGGGTCCAACAGGCAGATACGCAGTATTTT	CSGVQQADTQYF
TRBV7-9	.	.	TRBJ1-1	TGTGCCAGCAGCTCTTCACAGCACACTGAAGCTTTCTTT	CASSSSQHTEAFF
TRBV30	.	.	TRBJ2-1	TGTGCCTGGGGGCCGTCGGAAAATGAGCAGTTCTTC	CAWGPSENEQFF
TRBV5-4	.	TRBD1	TRBJ2-2	TGTGCCAGCAGCTTAGTGGGACAGTTGCCCACCGGGGAGCTGTTTTTT	CASSLVGQLPTGELFF
TRBV5-1	.	TRBD1	TRBJ2-2	TGCGCCAGCAGTACGTCCGGGCTATGGACAGGGGCCACCGGGGAGCTGTTTTTT	CASSTSGLWTGATGELFF
TRBV5-6	.	TRBD2	TRBJ2-1	TGTGCCAGCAGCATAGGGACTAGCGGTTACAATGAGCAGTTCTTC	CASSIGTSGYNEQFF
TRBV4-1	.	.	TRBJ2-2	TGCGCCAGCAGCAGGGACATCACCGGGGAGCTGTTTTTT	CASSRDITGELFF
TRBV7-8	few	.	TRBJ1-1	TGTGCCAGCAGCTCCGTAGACACTGAAGCTTTCTTT	CASSSVDTEAFF
TRBV7-2	.	.	TRBJ2-1	TGTGCCAGCAGCTTAGTGGGCGGGGACTACAATGAGCAGTTCTTC	CASSLVGGDYNEQFF
TRBV14	.	.	TRBJ2-7	TGTGCCAGCAGCCCAGGGTACGAGCAGTACTTC	CASSPGYEQYF
TRBV9	.	.	TRBJ2-3	TGTGCCAGCAGCGTAGCGGGTGAGCCCATAGATACGCAGTATTTT	CASSVAGEPIDTQYF
TRBV6-1	.	.	TRBJ2-7	TGTGCCAGCAGTGGGCCCACCGAGGGACCTACGACCACCTACGAGCAGTACTTC	CASSGPTEGPTTTYEQYF
TRBV4-1	.	.	TRBJ2-7	TGCGCCAGCAGCCAAGGTACAGCCTCCTACGAGCAGTACTTC	CASSQGTASYEQYF
TRBV28	few	.	TRBJ2-3	TGTGCCAGCAGTTTGGGGACCGAGCCTGGGACGACGCCCACAGATACGCAGTATTTT	CASSLGTEPGTTPTDTQYF
TRBV13	.	.	TRBJ2-1	TGTGCCAGCAGCTCAACAGGGAGCTCCTACAATGAGCAGTTCTTC	CASSSTGSSYNEQFF
TRBV27	.	.	TRBJ2-1	TGTGCCAGCAGTTTAACCGGGGTGACCTCCTACAATGAGCAGTTCTTC	CASSLTGVTSYNEQFF
TRBV10-3	.	.	TRBJ1-3	TGTGCCATCAGTGACAAGAACACTGGAAACACCATATATTTT	CAISDKNTGNTIYF
TRBV14	.	TRBD2	TRBJ2-7	TGTGCCAGCAGCCAAGGGAGGCTAGCGGGCTTCTACGAGCAGTACTTC	CASSQGRLAGFYEQYF
TRBV4-3	.	.	TRBJ2-7	TGCGCCAGCAGCCAATCATCTACAGGGTCCTACGAGCAGTACTTC	CASSQSSTGSYEQYF
TRBV2	.	.	TRBJ2-7	TGTGCCAGCAGTCACGAGGGGGATCTCTACGAGCAGTACTTC	CASSHEGDLYEQYF
TRBV7-8	few	.	TRBJ1-1	TGTGCCAGCAGCTTAGGTAGCACTGAAGCTTTCTTT	CASSLGSTEAFF
TRBV30	.	.	TRBJ2-4	TGTGCCTGGAGTCCAGGCCTCGCTGGAAACATTCAGTACTTC	CAWSPGLAGNIQYF
TRBV7-9	.	.	TRBJ2-3	TGTGCCAGCAGCTGGGGCGGGGCCACAGATACGCAGTATTTT	CASSWGGATDTQYF
TRBV4-1	.	TRBD1	TRBJ2-4	TGCGCCAGCAGCCACTGGACAGGGACGTACTTC	CASSHWTGTYF
TRBV5-1	.	.	TRBJ2-5	TGCGCCAGCTGTTTTCGCGGACAAGAGACCCAGTACTTC	CASCFRGQETQYF
TRBV27	.	TRBD2	TRBJ2-1	TGTGCCAGCAGTTTATCGATTAGCGGGGGTGCGAATGAGCAGTTCTTC	CASSLSISGGANEQFF
TRBV27	.	TRBD1	TRBJ2-7	TGTGCCAGCAGTTTGACAGGGGTAACCTACGAGCAGTACTTC	CASSLTGVTYEQYF
TRBV7-9	.	.	TRBJ1-4	TGTGCCAGCAGCTTATCCGGTCTGGGAGTTAATGAAAAACTGTTTTTT	CASSLSGLGVNEKLFF
TRBV5-1	.	.	TRBJ2-2	TGCGCCAGCAGCTTGGGCATGAACACCGGGGAGCTGTTTTTT	CASSLGMNTGELFF
TRBV6-5	.	.	TRBJ1-2	TGTGCCAGCAGTTACTCGACAGAATATGGCTACACCTTC	CASSYSTEYGYTF
TRBV7-6	.	.	TRBJ2-3	TGTGCCAGCAGCTTAGGTCGAGGGGATACGCAGTATTTT	CASSLGRGDTQYF
TRBV15	.	TRBD1	TRBJ2-7	TGTGCCACCAGCAGGGACAGGGTGGGACAAGAGCAGTACTTC	CATSRDRVGQEQYF
TRBV27	.	.	TRBJ2-2	TGTGCCAGCAGGCTCCTCGCGGGGGCCACCGGGGAGCTGTTTTTT	CASRLLAGATGELFF
TRBV6-6	.	TRBD1	TRBJ1-2	TGTGCCAGCAGTTACTCAGGGGGCAGGGATGGCTACACCTTC	CASSYSGGRDGYTF
TRBV2	.	TRBD1	TRBJ1-5	TGTGCCAGCAGTGAGGGACAGTCCTATCAGCCCCAGCATTTT	CASSEGQSYQPQHF
TRBV29-1	.	TRBD2	TRBJ2-2	TGCAGCGTCGTAAAGCGGGGGTCAAACACCGGGGAGCTGTTTTTT	CSVVKRGSNTGELFF
TRBV30	few	.	TRBJ2-1	TGTGCCTGGAGTGTTGTTGGTGAGCAGTTCTTC	CAWSVVGEQFF